This T cell receptor beta chain originates from a study of human T cells and chemical hapten exposure. In the study overall: Patch tests delivered 0.01% DPC to the upper back and were evaluated at 6 days. Patients, chiefly female, had alopecia areata, totalis or universalis. Regarding the study as a whole: Alopecia in the donors means their immune response may deviate from healthy people's.

TCRdb recomputed calls from the RACE reads with MiXCR, one row per CDR3 protein. The sample contains 35,000 to 50,000 distinct CDR3 sequences, about 10% of which appear only once. Described time point: pre-sensitization, week 0. As for treatment: therapeutic diphenylcyclopropenone sensitization with weekly scalp DPC. This clonotype occurred many times. Its specificity is unknown. Germline V lookup: CDR1 MNHEY, CDR2 SVGEGT. The CDR3 is 14 amino acids. V dropped 1 base and J dropped 2 bases, with 8 bases sitting between them. J is TRBJ2-5 and V is TRBV6-2 or TRBV6-3; D call uncertain. The TCR was taken from a man aged 30 to 45 with alopecia areata. Some clones in this sample may be carry-over from other donors' samples. This specimen was whole blood, taken in connection with sensitization to the hapten diphenylcyclopropenone (DPC). The CDR3 here is CASSYWSEQETQYF. The CDR3 region has the DNA TGTGCCAGCAGTTACTGGTCAGAACAAGAGACCCAGTACTTC.